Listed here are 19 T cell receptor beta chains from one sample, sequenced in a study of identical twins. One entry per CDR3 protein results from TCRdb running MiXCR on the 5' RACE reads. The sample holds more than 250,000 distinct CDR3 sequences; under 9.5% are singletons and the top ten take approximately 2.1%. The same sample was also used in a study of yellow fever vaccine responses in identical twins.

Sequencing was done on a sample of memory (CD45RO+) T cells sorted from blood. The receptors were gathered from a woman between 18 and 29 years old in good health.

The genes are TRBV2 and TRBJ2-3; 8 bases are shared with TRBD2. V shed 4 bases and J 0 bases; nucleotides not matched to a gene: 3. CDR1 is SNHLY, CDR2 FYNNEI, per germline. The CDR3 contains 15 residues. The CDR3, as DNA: TGTGCCAGCAGTGCTAGCGGGCATAGCACAGATACGCAGTATTTT. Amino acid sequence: CASSASGHSTDTQYF.

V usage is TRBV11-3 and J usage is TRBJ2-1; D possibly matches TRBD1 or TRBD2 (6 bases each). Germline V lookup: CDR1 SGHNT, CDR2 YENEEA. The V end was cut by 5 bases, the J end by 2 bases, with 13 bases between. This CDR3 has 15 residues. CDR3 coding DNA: TGTGCCAGCAGCCGTAGCGGACAGACCTACAATGAGCAGTTCTTC. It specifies CASSRSGQTYNEQFF.

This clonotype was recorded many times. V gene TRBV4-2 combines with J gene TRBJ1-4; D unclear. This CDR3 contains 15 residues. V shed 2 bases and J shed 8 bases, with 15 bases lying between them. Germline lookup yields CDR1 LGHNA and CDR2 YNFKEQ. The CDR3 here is CASSQPTDAGEKLFF. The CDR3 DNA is TGTGCCAGCAGCCAACCGACGGACGCGGGGGAAAAACTGTTTTTT.

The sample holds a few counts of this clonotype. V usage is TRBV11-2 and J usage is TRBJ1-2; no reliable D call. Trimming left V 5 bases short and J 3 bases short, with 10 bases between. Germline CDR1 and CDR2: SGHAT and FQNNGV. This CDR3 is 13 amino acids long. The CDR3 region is CASSAQIYYGYTF. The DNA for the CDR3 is TGTGCCAGCAGCGCTCAGATTTACTATGGCTACACCTTC.

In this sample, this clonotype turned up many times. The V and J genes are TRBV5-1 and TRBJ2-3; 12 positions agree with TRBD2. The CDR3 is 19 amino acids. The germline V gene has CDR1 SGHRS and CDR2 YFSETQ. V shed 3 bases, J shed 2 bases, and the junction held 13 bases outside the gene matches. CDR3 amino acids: CASSSKQEGLAGHTDTQYF. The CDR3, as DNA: TGCGCCAGCAGCTCGAAACAGGAAGGACTAGCGGGACACACAGATACGCAGTATTTT.

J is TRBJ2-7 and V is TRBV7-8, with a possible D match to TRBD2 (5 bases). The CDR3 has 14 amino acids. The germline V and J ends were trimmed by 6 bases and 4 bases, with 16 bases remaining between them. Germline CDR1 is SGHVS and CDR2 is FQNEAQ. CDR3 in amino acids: CASSPRGVLYEQYV. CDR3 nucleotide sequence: TGTGCCAGCAGTCCCCGGGGAGTATTGTACGAGCAGTACGTC.

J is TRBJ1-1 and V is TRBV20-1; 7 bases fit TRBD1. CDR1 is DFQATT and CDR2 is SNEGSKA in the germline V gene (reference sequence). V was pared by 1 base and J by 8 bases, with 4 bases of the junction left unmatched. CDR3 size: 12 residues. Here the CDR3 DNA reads TGCAGTGCTAGAGTAGGCAGGGGGGAAGCTTTCTTT. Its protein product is CSARVGRGEAFF.

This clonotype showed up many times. Written as DNA, the CDR3 is TGTGCCAGCAGCTCGGACAGCAGGGTGAACACTGAAGCTTTCTTT. Translating gives CASSSDSRVNTEAFF. The gene calls are TRBV5-4 and TRBJ1-1; TRBD1 is a possible D gene (6 bases). Trimming took 3 bases from V and 0 from J, leaving 12 bases between them. The CDR3 loop spans 15 amino acids. Germline-derived CDR1 and CDR2 are SGHNT and YYREEE (reference sequence).

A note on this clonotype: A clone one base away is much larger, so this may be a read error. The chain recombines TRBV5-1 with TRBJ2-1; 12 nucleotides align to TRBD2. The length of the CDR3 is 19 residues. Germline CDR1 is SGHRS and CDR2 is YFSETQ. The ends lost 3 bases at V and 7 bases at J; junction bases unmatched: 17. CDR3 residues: CASSSGCPLAGGSGNEQFF. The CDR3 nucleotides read TGCGCCAGCAGCTCCGGCTGTCCGCTAGCGGGGGGGTCAGGAAATGAGCAGTTCTTC.

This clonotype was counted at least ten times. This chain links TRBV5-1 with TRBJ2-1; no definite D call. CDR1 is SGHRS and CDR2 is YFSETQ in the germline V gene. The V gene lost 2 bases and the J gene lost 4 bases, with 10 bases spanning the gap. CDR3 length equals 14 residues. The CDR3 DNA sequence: TGCGCCAGCAGCTTATGGGCCCCTTACAATGAGCAGTTCTTC. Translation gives CASSLWAPYNEQFF.

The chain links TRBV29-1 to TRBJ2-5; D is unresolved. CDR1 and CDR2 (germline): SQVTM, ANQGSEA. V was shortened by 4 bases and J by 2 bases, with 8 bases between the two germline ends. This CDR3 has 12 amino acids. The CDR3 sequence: CSVASGQETQYF. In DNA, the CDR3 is TGCAGCGTTGCATCAGGTCAAGAGACCCAGTACTTC.

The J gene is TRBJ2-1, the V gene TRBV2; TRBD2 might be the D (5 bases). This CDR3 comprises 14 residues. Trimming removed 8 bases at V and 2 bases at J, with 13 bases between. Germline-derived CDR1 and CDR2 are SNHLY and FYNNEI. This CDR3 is CASQPATTYNEQFF. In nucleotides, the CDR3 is TGTGCCAGCCAACCCGCGACTACCTACAATGAGCAGTTCTTC.

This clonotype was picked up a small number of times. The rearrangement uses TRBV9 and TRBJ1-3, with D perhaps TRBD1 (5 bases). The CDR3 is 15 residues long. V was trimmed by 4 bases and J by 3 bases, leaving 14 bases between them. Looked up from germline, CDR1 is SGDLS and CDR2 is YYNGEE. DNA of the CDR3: TGTGCCAGCAGCCCTAGTGGGGGGTTTGGAAACACCATATATTTT. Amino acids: CASSPSGGFGNTIYF.

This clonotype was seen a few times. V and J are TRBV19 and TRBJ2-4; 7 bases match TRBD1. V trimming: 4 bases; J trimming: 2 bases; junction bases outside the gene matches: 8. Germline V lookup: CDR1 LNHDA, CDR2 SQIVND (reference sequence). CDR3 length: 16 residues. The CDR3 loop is CASSTAYRGTKNIQYF. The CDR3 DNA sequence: TGTGCCAGTAGTACGGCCTACAGGGGAACCAAAAACATTCAGTACTTC.

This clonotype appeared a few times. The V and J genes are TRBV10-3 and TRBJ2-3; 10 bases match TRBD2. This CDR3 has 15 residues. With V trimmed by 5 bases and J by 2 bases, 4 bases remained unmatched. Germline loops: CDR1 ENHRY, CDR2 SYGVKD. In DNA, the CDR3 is TGTGCCATCAGTCCCAGCGGGGGGGACACAGATACGCAGTATTTT. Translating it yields CAISPSGGDTDTQYF.

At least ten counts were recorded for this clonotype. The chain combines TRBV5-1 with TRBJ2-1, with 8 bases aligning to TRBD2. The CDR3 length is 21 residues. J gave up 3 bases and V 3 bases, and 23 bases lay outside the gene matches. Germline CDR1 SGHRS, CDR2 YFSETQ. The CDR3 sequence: CASSSTFNLGLAVGNYNEQFF. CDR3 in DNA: TGCGCCAGCAGCTCAACCTTTAACCTAGGACTAGCCGTAGGAAACTACAATGAGCAGTTCTTC.

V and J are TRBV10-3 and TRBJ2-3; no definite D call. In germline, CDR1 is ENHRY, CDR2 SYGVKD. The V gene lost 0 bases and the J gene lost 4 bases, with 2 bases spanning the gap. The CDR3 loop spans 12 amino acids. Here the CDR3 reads CAISESSDTQYF. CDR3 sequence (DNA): TGTGCCATCAGTGAGTCATCAGATACGCAGTATTTT.

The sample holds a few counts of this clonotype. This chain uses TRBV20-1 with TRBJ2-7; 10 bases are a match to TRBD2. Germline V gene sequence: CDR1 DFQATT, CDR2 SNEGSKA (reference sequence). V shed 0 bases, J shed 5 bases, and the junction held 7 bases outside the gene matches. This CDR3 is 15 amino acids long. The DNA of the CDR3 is TGCAGTGCTAGAGATCCCAACAGCGGGGGGGACGAGCAGTACGTC. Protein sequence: CSARDPNSGGDEQYV.

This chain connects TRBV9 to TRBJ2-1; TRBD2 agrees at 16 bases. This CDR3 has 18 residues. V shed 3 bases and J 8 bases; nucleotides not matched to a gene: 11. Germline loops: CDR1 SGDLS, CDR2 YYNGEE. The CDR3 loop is CASSAPSPGLAGGDEQFF. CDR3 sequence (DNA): TGTGCCAGCAGCGCCCCCTCACCGGGACTAGCGGGGGGGGATGAGCAGTTCTTC.